A selection of T cell receptor beta chains follows, all from one sample in a study of CD8+ T cells in alopecia areata. Here immunoSEQ multiplex PCR was the method, and the copy in TCRdb shows in-frame clones only, minus some. In the table there are about 130,000 clones, about 57% of which are singletons. This material consisted of CD4+ T cells sorted from blood, taken at week 0. All receptors derive from a human donor with alopecia areata. The CDR3 runs from the conserved cysteine through the conserved F or W. D genes are given only for firm matches. Clone size appears in some rows only: once, few, many, or a class for an expanded clone.

J gene	clone size	V gene	D gene	CDR3 protein	CDR3 DNA
TRBJ2-3	.	TRBV7-2	.	CASSLGGAASTDTQYF	TGTGCCAGCAGCTTAGGGGGGGCCGCTAGCACAGATACGCAGTATTTT
TRBJ2-7	.	TRBV9	TRBD2	CASSGGTSSYEQYF	TGTGCCAGCAGCGGGGGGACTAGCTCCTACGAGCAGTACTTC
TRBJ1-2	few	TRBV19	.	CASRLSANYGYTF	TGTGCCAGTAGACTCTCCGCTAACTATGGCTACACCTTC
TRBJ2-3	once	TRBV6-1	.	CASSEEGEDTQYF	TGTGCCAGCAGTGAAGAGGGGGAAGATACGCAGTATTTT
TRBJ1-2	many	TRBV10-3	.	CAISESYQATYGYTF	TGTGCCATCAGTGAGTCGTACCAGGCGACCTATGGCTACACCTTC
TRBJ2-1	.	TRBV14	TRBD2	CASSPSGGSYNEQFF	TGTGCCAGCAGCCCTAGCGGGGGGTCGTACAATGAGCAGTTCTTC
TRBJ1-5	.	TRBV19	.	CASSIYSSNQPQHF	TGTGCCAGTAGTATATACAGCTCCAATCAGCCCCAGCATTTT
TRBJ2-2	medium-sized	TRBV5-4	.	CASSNGGGAATGELFF	TGTGCCAGCAGCAACGGTGGGGGGGCGGCCACCGGGGAGCTGTTTTTT
TRBJ2-1	few	TRBV7-3	TRBD2	CASSPRGGREGLDEQFF	TGTGCCAGCAGCCCCCGAGGGGGGCGGGAGGGCCTCGATGAGCAGTTCTTC
TRBJ1-1	.	TRBV7-2	.	CASSLRTTEAFF	TGTGCCAGCAGCCTCCGGACGACTGAAGCTTTCTTT
TRBJ2-7	.	TRBV29-1	TRBD1	CSAGTGGLYEQYF	TGCAGCGCGGGGACAGGAGGTCTCTACGAGCAGTACTTC
TRBJ2-5	.	TRBV7-2	.	CASSPSTGSGETQYF	TGTGCCAGCAGCCCAAGCACAGGGTCGGGGGAGACCCAGTACTTC
TRBJ1-3	few	TRBV9	.	CASSVDWFSGNTIYF	TGTGCCAGCAGCGTAGACTGGTTCTCTGGAAACACCATATATTTT
TRBJ1-6	.	TRBV5-4	TRBD1	CASSKDRTGRSPLHF	TGTGCCAGCAGCAAGGACAGGACAGGGCGTTCACCCCTCCACTTT
TRBJ1-1	.	TRBV18	.	CASSSTGSTEAFF	TGTGCCAGCTCATCAACAGGGAGCACTGAAGCTTTCTTT
TRBJ1-5	.	TRBV9	TRBD1	CASSPPGQGTDGNQPQHF	TGTGCCAGCAGCCCCCCTGGACAGGGGACAGACGGCAATCAGCCCCAGCATTTT
TRBJ2-7	.	TRBV5-1	.	CASSIPPSYEQYF	TGCGCCAGCAGCATACCGCCCTCCTACGAGCAGTACTTC
TRBJ2-3	.	TRBV29-1	.	CSADRTQGTDTQYF	TGCAGCGCCGATCGGACCCAAGGCACAGATACGCAGTATTTT
TRBJ2-1	.	TRBV2	TRBD2	CASSAPGGGYNEQFF	TGTGCCAGCAGTGCTCCCGGCGGGGGCTACAATGAGCAGTTCTTC
TRBJ2-6	.	TRBV9	.	CASNSGANVLTF	TGTGCCAGCAACTCTGGGGCCAACGTCCTGACTTTC
TRBJ2-5	.	TRBV29-1	TRBD1	CSVEVGGVRETQYF	TGCAGCGTTGAAGTAGGGGGCGTCAGGGAGACCCAGTACTTC
TRBJ2-1	.	TRBV2	TRBD2	CASIPGLAVRGEQFF	TGTGCCAGCATTCCGGGACTAGCGGTCCGAGGTGAGCAGTTCTTC
TRBJ1-1	.	TRBV4-3	.	CASSQDFNTEAFF	TGCGCCAGCAGCCAAGACTTTAACACTGAAGCTTTCTTT
TRBJ1-1	.	TRBV6-5	TRBD1	CASSYSGRGGTEAFF	TGTGCCAGCAGTTACTCGGGCAGGGGGGGGACTGAAGCTTTCTTT
TRBJ2-7	.	TRBV7-2	TRBD2	CASSLASGGAYEQYF	TGTGCCAGCAGCTTAGCTAGCGGGGGGGCTTACGAGCAGTACTTC
TRBJ2-3	.	TRBV7-2	TRBD2	CASSLGLAGVSDTQYF	TGTGCCAGCAGCTTAGGGCTAGCGGGGGTGTCTGATACGCAGTATTTT
TRBJ2-1	.	TRBV7-3	.	CASSHANHAGDNTYNEQFF	TGTGCCAGCAGTCACGCCAACCATGCAGGGGACAACACCTACAATGAGCAGTTCTTC
TRBJ2-2	few	TRBV9	TRBD2	CASSFGTSGGTGELFF	TGTGCCAGCAGCTTCGGGACTAGCGGGGGAACCGGGGAGCTGTTTTTT
TRBJ1-2	.	TRBV7-2	TRBD1	CASSPGGQFGYTF	TGTGCCAGCAGCCCAGGGGGCCAATTTGGCTACACCTTC
TRBJ2-1	.	TRBV7-2	TRBD2	CASSLGQASGRLNEQFF	TGTGCCAGCAGCTTAGGCCAGGCTAGCGGGCGACTCAATGAGCAGTTCTTC
TRBJ1-1	.	TRBV6-5	.	CASSQRNTEAFF	TGTGCCAGCAGCCAACGGAACACTGAAGCTTTCTTT